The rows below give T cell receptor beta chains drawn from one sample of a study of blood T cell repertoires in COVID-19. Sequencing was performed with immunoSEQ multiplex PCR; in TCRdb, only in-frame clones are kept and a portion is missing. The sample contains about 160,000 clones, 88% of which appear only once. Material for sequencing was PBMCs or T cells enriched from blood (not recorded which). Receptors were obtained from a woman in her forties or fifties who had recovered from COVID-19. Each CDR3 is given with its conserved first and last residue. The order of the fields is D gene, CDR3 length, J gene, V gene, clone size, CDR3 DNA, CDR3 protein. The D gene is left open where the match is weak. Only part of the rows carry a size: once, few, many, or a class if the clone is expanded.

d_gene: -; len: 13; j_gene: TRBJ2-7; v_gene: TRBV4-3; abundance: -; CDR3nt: TGCGCCAGCAGCCAAGATCTAAAGTACGAGCAGTACTTC; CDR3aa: CASSQDLKYEQYF
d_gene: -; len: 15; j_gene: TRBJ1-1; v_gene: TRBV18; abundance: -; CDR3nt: TGTGCCAGCTCACCACTGGGGGGGGCGCCCACTGAAGCTTTCTTT; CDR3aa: CASSPLGGAPTEAFF
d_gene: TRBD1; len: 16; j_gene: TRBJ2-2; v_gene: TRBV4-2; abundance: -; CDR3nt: TGTGCCAGCAGCCAAGATTGGACAGGGTCCACCGGGGAGCTGTTTTTT; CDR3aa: CASSQDWTGSTGELFF
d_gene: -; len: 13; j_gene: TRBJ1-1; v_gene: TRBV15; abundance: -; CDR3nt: TGTGCCACCAGCAGGATGACAGAACGTGAAGCTTTCTTT; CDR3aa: CATSRMTEREAFF
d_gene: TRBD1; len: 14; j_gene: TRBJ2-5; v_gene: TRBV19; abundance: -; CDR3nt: TGTGCCAGTAGTGGACAGGGTGGAGAAGAGACCCAGTACTTC; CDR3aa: CASSGQGGEETQYF
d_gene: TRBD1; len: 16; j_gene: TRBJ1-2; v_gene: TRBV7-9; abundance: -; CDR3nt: TGTGCCAGCAGCTTAGAGTCTCGGACAGGGCACTTTGGCTACACCTTC; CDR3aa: CASSLESRTGHFGYTF
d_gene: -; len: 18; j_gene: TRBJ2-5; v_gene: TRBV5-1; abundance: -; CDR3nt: TGCGCCAGCAGCTCAAACTATGACTACAGGGTGGGAGAGGAGACCCAGTACTTC; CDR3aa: CASSSNYDYRVGEETQYF
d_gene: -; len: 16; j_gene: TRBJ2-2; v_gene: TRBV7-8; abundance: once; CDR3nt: TGTGCCAGCAGCTCCGCCGACAGGACACGCACCGGGGAGCTGTTTTTT; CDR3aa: CASSSADRTRTGELFF
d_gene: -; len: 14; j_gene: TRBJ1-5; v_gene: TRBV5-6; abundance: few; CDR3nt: TGTGCCAGCAGCTTGGTTGGCGGTAATCAGCCCCAGCATTTT; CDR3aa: CASSLVGGNQPQHF
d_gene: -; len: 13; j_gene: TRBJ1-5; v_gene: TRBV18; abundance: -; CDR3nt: TGTGCCAGCTCACCGGGGGGGAATCAGCCCCAGCATTTT; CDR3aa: CASSPGGNQPQHF
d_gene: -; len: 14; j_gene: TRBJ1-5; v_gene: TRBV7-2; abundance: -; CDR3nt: TGTGCCAGCAGCTTAGTGGGGGGGAATCAGCCCCAGCATTTT; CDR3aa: CASSLVGGNQPQHF
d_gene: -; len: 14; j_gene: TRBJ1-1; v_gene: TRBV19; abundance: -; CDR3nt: TGTGCCAGTAGTCGGGACACTAAAAACACTGAAGCTTTCTTT; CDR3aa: CASSRDTKNTEAFF
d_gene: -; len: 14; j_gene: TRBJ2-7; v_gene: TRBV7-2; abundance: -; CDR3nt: TGTGCCAGCAGCTCCCTACGGAGGTCCTACGAGCAGTACTTC; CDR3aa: CASSSLRRSYEQYF
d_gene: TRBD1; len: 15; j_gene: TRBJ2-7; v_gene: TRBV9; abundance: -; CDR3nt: TGTGCCAGCAGCTTTTCCGGGACAGGGTTGAACGAGCAGTACTTC; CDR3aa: CASSFSGTGLNEQYF
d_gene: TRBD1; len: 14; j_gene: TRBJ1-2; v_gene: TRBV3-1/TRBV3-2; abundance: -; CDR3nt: TGTGCCAGCAGCCAAGTTACAGGGGGCAATGGCTACACCTTC; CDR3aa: CASSQVTGGNGYTF
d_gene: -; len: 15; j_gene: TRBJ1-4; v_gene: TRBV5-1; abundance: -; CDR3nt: TGCGCCAGCAGACCGACACTTGCAACTAATGAAAAACTGTTTTTT; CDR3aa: CASRPTLATNEKLFF
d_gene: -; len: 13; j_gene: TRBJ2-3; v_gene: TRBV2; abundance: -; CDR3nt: TGTGCCAGCAGCACCGGCCAGGCAGATACGCAGTATTTT; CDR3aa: CASSTGQADTQYF
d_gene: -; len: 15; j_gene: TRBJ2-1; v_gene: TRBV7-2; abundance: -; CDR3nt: TGTGCCAGCAGCCCAGGACAGTCCGACTACAATGAGCAGTTCTTC; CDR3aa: CASSPGQSDYNEQFF
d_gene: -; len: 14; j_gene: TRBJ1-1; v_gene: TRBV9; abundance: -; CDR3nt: TGTGCCAGCAGCCCGGTCCGGGTGAACACTGAAGCTTTCTTT; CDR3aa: CASSPVRVNTEAFF
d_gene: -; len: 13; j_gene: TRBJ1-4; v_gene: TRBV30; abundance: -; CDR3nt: TGTGCCTGGAGTCGGGGTATGACGGAAAAACTGTTTTTT; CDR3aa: CAWSRGMTEKLFF
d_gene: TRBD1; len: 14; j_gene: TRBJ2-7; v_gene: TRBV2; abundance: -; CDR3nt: TGTGCCACCAAACCGGGACAGGGGGCCCACGAGCAGTACTTC; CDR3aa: CATKPGQGAHEQYF
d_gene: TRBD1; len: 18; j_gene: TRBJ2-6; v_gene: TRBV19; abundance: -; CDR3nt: TGTGCCAGTAGTATTCGGGGACAGGGGGCAGGAGGGGCCAACGTCCTGACTTTC; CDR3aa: CASSIRGQGAGGANVLTF
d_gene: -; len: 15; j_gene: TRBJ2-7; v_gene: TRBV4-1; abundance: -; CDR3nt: TGCGCCAGCAGCCACCGGGCAGGGAACTCCTACGAGCAGTACTTC; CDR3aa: CASSHRAGNSYEQYF
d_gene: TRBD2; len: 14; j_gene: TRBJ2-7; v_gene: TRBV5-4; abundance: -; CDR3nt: TGTGCCCCACTACTCCGGGGGGGGGCCCACGAGCAGTACTTC; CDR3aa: CAPLLRGGAHEQYF
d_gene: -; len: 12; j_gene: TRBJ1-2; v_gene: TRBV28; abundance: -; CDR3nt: TGTGCCAGCAGTGGACAGCCCTATGGCTACACCTTC; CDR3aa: CASSGQPYGYTF
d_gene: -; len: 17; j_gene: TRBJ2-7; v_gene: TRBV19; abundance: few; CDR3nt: TGTGCCAGTAGTGCCGGGGGAACGGGGAGGAAGTCCTACGAGCAGTACTTC; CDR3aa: CASSAGGTGRKSYEQYF
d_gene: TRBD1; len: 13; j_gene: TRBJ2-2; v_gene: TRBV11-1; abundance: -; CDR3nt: TGTGCCAGCAGCTGGACAGGGACCGGGGAGCTGTTTTTT; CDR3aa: CASSWTGTGELFF
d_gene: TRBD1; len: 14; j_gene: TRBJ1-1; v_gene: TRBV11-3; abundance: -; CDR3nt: TGTGCCAGCAGCTTAGGACAGGGCGGCACTGAAGCTTTCTTT; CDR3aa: CASSLGQGGTEAFF
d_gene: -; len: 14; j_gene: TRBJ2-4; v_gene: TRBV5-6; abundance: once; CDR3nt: TGTGCCAGCAGCACCGACAGCCCCAAAAACATTCAGTACTTC; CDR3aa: CASSTDSPKNIQYF
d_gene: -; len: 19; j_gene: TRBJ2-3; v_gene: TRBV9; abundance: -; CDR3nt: TGTGCCAGCAGCGTAGGGCGAGGACAGGGAGGGTTTATCACAGATACGCAGTATTTT; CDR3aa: CASSVGRGQGGFITDTQYF
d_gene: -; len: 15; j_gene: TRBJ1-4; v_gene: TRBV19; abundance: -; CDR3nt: TGTGCCAGTAGTACTACCGACGGGATAATGAGGAAACTGTTTTTT; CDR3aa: CASSTTDGIMRKLFF
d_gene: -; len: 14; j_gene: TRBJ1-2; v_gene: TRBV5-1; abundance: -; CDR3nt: TGCGCCAGCAGCTTGGAAGAGGGAGGGAGGGGCTACACCTTC; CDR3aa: CASSLEEGGRGYTF
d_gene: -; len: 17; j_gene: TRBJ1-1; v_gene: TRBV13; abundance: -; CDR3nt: TGTGCCAGCAGCTCGCCCGGACAGAGGGGAAGGAACACTGAAGCTTTCTTT; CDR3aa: CASSSPGQRGRNTEAFF
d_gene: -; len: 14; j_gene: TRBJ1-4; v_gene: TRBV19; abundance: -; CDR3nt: TGTGCCAGTAGTATCCGTAGTGCTAATGAAAAACTGTTTTTT; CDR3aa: CASSIRSANEKLFF
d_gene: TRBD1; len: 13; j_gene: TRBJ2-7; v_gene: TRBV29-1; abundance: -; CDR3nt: TGCAGCGCCGGACAGGGCGATACCTACGAGCAGTACTTC; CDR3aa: CSAGQGDTYEQYF
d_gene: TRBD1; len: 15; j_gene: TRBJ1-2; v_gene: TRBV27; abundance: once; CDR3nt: TGTGCCAGCAGTTTTAATACCCGGGACAGCTATGGCTACACCTTC; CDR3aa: CASSFNTRDSYGYTF
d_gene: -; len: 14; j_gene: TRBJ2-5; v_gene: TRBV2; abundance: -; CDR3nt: TGTGCCAGCAGGTGGGGGCGAGGTCAAGAGACCCAGTACTTC; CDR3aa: CASRWGRGQETQYF
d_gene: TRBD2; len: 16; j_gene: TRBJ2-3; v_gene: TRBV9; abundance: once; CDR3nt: TGTGCCAGCAGCGTTCGCGGGGGGGAGAGCACAGATACGCAGTATTTT; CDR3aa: CASSVRGGESTDTQYF
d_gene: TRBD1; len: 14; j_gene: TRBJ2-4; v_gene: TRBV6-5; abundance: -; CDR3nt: TGTGCCAGCACTGTTGACAGGGGTAGAGACATTCAGTACTTC; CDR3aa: CASTVDRGRDIQYF
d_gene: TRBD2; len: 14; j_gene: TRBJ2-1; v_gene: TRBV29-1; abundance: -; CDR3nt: TGCAGCGCCGGGACTAGCGGGGGCTACAATGAGCAGTTCTTC; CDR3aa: CSAGTSGGYNEQFF
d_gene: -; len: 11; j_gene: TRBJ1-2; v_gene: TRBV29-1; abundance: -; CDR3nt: TGCAGCGTCATCACGGGCTATGGCTACACCTTC; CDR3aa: CSVITGYGYTF
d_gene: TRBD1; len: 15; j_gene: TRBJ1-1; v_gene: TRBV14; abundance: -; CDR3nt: TGTGCCAGCAGCCAGTCGTCGGGACAGGCCTCGGGGGCTTTCTTT; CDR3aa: CASSQSSGQASGAFF
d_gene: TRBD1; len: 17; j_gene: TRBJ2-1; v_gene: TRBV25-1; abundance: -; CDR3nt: TGTGCCAGCCGACCCCCTTTACCGGGACAGGGGGAAAATGAGCAGTTCTTC; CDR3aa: CASRPPLPGQGENEQFF
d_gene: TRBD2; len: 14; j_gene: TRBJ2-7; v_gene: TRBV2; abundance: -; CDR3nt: TGTGCCAGCAAGCTAGCGGGCCCTTCCTACGAGCAGTACTTC; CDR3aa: CASKLAGPSYEQYF
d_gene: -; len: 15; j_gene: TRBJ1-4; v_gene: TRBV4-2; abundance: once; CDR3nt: TGTGCCAGCAGCCAATCTGTGGGGGGAAGGGAAAAACTGTTTTTT; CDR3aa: CASSQSVGGREKLFF
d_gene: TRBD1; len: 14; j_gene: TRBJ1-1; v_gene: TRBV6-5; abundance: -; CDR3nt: TGTGCCAGCAGTCATTCGACAGGGGTCCCGGAAGCTTTCTTT; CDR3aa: CASSHSTGVPEAFF
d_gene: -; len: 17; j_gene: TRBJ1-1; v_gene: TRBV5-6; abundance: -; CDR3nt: TGTGCCAGCAGCTTGGTTAGCGGGGGACGGATGAACACTGAAGCTTTCTTT; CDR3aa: CASSLVSGGRMNTEAFF
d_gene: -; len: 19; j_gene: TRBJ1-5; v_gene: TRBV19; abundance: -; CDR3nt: TGTGCCAGTAGTCCGGCCTCCGGGACATTCGTAGAGGGCAATCAGCCCCAGCATTTT; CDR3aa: CASSPASGTFVEGNQPQHF
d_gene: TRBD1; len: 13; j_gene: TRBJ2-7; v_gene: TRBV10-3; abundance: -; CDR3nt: TGTGCCATCAGAGGACAGGGGACATACGAGCAGTACTTC; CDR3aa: CAIRGQGTYEQYF
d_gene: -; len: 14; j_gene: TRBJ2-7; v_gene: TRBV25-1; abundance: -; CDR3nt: TGTGCCAGCAGTGAATTCGGCCCAGGATCCGAGCAGTACTTC; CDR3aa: CASSEFGPGSEQYF
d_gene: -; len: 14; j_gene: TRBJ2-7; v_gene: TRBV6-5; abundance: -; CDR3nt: TGTGCCAGCAGTTACGGAGGGAGTCCCGGCGAGCAGTACTTC; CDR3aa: CASSYGGSPGEQYF
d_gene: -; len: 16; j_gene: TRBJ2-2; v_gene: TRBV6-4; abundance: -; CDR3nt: TGTGCCAGCAGTGACCCCCGAGGGGGTTCCGGCGGGGAGCTGTTTTTT; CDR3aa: CASSDPRGGSGGELFF
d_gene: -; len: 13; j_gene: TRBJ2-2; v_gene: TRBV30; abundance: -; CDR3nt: TGTGCCTGGAGTATAGGGGGAGCGGGGGAGCTGTTTTTT; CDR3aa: CAWSIGGAGELFF
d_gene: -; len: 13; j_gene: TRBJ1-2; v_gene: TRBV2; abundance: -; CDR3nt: TGTGCCAGCAGGAACACAGGGAACTATGGCTACACCTTC; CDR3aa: CASRNTGNYGYTF
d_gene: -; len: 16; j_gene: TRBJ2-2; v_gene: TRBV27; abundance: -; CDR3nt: TGTGCCAGCAGTACCCGGTCACCGTCGAACACCGGGGAGCTGTTTTTT; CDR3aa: CASSTRSPSNTGELFF
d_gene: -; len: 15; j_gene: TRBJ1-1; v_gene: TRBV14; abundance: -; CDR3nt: TGTGCCAGCAGCCAAAACACGGGGATGAACACTGAAGCTTTCTTT; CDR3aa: CASSQNTGMNTEAFF